This T cell receptor (beta chain) was sequenced for a study of T cells in Graves' hyperthyroidism and ophthalmopathy. The wider study: It was at initial diagnosis, before any treatment, that peripheral blood was collected. Overall study results and limits: Also found in blood were most expanded thyroid clonotypes above 0.001.

Ophthalmopathy patients all had a Clinical Activity Score of at least 3, a NOSPECS grade of at least 4 and disease under 3 months old. Clinical symptoms, serum thyroxine, TRAb, thyroid ultrasound and orbital computed tomography established diagnosis. From germline, CDR1 is MRHNA and CDR2 SNTAGT. This CDR3 is 13 amino acids long. Researchers took RNA transcripts and amplified the TCR beta CDR3 regions from them. The primer set for the first-round RT-PCR of the TCR CDR3 was HTBI. Using its own MiXCR run on the multiplex PCR reads, TCRdb lists one record per CDR3 protein. The data show approximately 520,000 distinct CDR3 sequences, less than 25% seen once. Regarding this clonotype: What it recognizes is unknown. A read error may account for a junction end that differs from germline.

Input material: blood. The chain couples TRBV6-4 to TRBJ1-2; TRBD1 might be the D (5 bases). The TCR was taken from a woman in her twenties or thirties with Graves' ophthalmopathy. CDR3 sequence: CAGSRDQGYGYAF. The CDR3 DNA reads as TGTGCCGGCAGCCGAGACCAGGGCTATGGCTACGCCTTC.